Presented here are 5 T cell receptor beta chains from one specimen sequenced in a study of blood T cell repertoires in COVID-19. Only in-frame clones appear in the TCRdb table, and some are missing; sequencing was by immunoSEQ multiplex PCR. Of 250,000 or so clones listed, roughly nine tenths were seen once; the top ten hold 0.85% to 0.95%. Material for sequencing was peripheral blood. Receptor source: a woman between 35 and 50 years old who had recovered from COVID-19.

The chain uses TRBV28 and TRBJ2-7, with 7 bases aligning to TRBD2. V trimming: 4 bases; J trimming: 7 bases; junction bases outside the gene matches: 10. This CDR3 spans 14 amino acids. Germline lookup yields CDR1 MDHEN and CDR2 SYDVKM. CDR3 DNA sequence: TGTGCCAGCAGTTGGGGCGGGAGTCCGAGTGAGCAGTACTTC. Protein sequence: CASSWGGSPSEQYF.

The rearrangement uses TRBV30 and TRBJ1-4, with TRBD1 as a possible D gene (5 bases). Germline CDR1 GTSNPN, CDR2 SVGIG (reference sequence). V lost 8 bases and J lost 7, with 20 bases in between. The CDR3 sequence is 14 residues long. The CDR3 nucleotides read TGTGCCCTAGGAATGGGGCAATTCGGTGAAAAACTGTTTTTT. It translates to CALGMGQFGEKLFF.

CDR3 nucleotide sequence: TGTGCCAGCAGCCAAGGGGGGGGCGGGGTGATTGATACGCAGTATTTT. Its translation: CASSQGGGGVIDTQYF. The chain uses TRBV3-1 (or the pseudogene TRBV3-2) and TRBJ2-3; tentatively, D is TRBD2 (7 bases). V dropped 1 base and J dropped 6 bases, with 17 bases sitting between them. The germline gives CDR1 LGHDT, CDR2 YNNKEL (reference sequence). CDR3 length: 16 amino acids.

V is TRBV16 and J is TRBJ2-6; possible D gene TRBD2, 5 bases. The germline V gene has CDR1 KGHSY and CDR2 FQNENV. V dropped 8 bases and J dropped 1 base, with 6 bases sitting between them. The CDR3 sequence is 13 residues long. CDR3 sequence: CASRDSGANVLTF. The CDR3 DNA reads TGTGCCAGCCGGGATTCTGGGGCCAACGTCCTGACTTTC.

V usage is TRBV4-2 and J usage is TRBJ1-2; D perhaps matches TRBD1 (5 bases). Per the germline V gene, CDR1 is LGHNA and CDR2 is YNFKEQ. The CDR3 runs 13 residues. V was shortened by 0 bases and J by 8 bases, with 10 bases between the two germline ends. The CDR3 bases are TGTGCCAGCAGCCAAGACAGGGCAGGAGGCTACACCTTC. Protein: CASSQDRAGGYTF.